Reported below is one TCR beta chain. This entry belongs to a study of human T cells and chemical hapten exposure. In the study overall: Variability of per-sample TCR yields stemmed mainly from small differences in pooled library volume.

Time point defined: pre-sensitization, week 0. Treatment given: therapeutic diphenylcyclopropenone sensitization with weekly scalp DPC. TCRdb redid the calling of the RACE reads with MiXCR, one entry per CDR3 protein. The table includes some 200,000 distinct CDR3 sequences, under 35% detected once. Trimming stripped 2 bases from V and 4 bases from J, with 11 bases between. CDR1 and CDR2 (germline): MDHEN, SYDVKM. This CDR3 spans 14 amino acids. The input for sequencing was whole blood, taken in connection with sensitization to the hapten diphenylcyclopropenone (DPC). The chain recombines TRBV28 with TRBJ1-1, with D perhaps matching TRBD1 (6 bases). This receptor was taken from a woman between 25 and 40 years old with alopecia areata. Some clones in this sample may be carry-over from other donors' samples. The CDR3 here is CASSLGGGITEAFF. Written as DNA, the CDR3 is TGTGCCAGCAGTTTAGGCGGGGGCATCACTGAAGCTTTCTTT.